The text below deals with one TCR beta chain. V lost 2 bases and J lost 4; bases outside the gene matches: 8. Germline CDR1 and CDR2: SQVTM and ANQGSEA. CDR3 size: 15 residues. The data were taken from a study of blood T cell repertoires in COVID-19. Study-level background: Sources were T cells, B-cell-depleted T cells, or PBMCs; the material itself was cDNA or gDNA.

Sequencing was performed with immunoSEQ multiplex PCR; in TCRdb, only in-frame clones are kept and a portion is missing. This sample has over 250,000 clones, with about four fifths found just once. Sequences were obtained from PBMCs or T cells enriched from blood (not recorded which). The V and J genes are TRBV29-1 and TRBJ2-5; 9 bases line up with TRBD1. This clonotype originated in a man aged 40-50 years who had been exposed to COVID-19. The CDR3: CSVELGTGKIETQYF. The CDR3 coding sequence is TGCAGCGTTGAATTGGGGACAGGGAAAATAGAGACCCAGTACTTC. The variable domain in full, completed from reference TRBV29-1 and TRBJ2-5, reads SAVISQKPSRDICQRGTSLTIQCQVDSQVTMMFWYRQQPGQSLTLIATANQGSEATYESGFVIDKFPISRPNLTFSTLTVSNMSPEDSSIYLCSVELGTGKIETQYFGPGTRLLVL.